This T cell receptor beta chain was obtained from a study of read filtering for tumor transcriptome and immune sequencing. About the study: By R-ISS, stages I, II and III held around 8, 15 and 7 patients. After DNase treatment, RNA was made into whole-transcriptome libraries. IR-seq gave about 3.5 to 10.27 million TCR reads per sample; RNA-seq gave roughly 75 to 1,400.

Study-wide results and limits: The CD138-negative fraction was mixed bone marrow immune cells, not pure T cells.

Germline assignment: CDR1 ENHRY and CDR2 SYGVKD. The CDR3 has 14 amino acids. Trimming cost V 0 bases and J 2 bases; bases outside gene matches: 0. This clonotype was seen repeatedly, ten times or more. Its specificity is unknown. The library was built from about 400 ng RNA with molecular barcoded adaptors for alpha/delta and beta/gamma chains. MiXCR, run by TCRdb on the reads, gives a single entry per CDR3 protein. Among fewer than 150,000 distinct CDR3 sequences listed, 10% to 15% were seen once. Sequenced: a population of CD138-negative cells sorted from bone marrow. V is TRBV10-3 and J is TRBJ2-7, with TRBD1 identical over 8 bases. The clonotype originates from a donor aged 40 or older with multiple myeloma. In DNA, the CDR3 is TGTGCCATCAGTGAGTCACAGGGGGCCTACGAGCAGTACTTC. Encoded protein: CAISESQGAYEQYF.